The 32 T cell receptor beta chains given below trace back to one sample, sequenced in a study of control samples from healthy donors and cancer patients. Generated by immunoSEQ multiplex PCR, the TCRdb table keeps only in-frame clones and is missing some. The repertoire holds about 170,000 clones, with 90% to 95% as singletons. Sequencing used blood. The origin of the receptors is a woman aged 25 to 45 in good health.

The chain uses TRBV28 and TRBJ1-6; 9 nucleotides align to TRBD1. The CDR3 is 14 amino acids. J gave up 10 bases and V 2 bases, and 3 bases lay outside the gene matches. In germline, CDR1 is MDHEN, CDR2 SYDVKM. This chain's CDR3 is CASSLTDRGSPLHF. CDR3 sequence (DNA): TGTGCCAGCAGTTTAACGGACAGGGGCTCACCCCTCCACTTT. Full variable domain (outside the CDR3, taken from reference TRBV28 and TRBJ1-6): DVKVTQSSRYLVKRTGEKVFLECVQDMDHENMFWYRQDPGLGLRLIYFSYDVKMKEKGDIPEGYSVSREKKERFSLILESASTNQTSMYLCASSLTDRGSPLHFGNGTRLTVT.

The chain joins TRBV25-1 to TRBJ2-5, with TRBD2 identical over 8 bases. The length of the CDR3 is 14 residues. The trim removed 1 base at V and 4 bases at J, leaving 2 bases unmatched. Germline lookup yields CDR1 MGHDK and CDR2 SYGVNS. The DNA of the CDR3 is TGTGCCAGCAGTGAATCCGGGAGGGGAGAGACCCAGTACTTC. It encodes CASSESGRGETQYF.

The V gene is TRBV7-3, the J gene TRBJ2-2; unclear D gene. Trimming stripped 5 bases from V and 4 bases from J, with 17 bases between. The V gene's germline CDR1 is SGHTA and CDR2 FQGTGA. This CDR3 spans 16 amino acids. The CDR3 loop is CASSPRLGSGTGELFF. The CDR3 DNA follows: TGTGCCAGCAGCCCCCGGCTGGGGTCGGGCACCGGGGAGCTGTTTTTT.

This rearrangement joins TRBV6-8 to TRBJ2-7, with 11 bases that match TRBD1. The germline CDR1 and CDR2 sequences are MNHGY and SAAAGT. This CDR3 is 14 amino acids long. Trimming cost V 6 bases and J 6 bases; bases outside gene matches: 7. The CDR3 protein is CASRTGTGGVEQYF. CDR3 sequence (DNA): TGTGCCAGCAGGACCGGGACAGGGGGAGTCGAGCAGTACTTC.

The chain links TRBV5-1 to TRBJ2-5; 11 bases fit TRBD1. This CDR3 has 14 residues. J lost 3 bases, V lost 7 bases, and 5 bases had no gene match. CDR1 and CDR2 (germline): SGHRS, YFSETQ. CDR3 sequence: CASARTGGEETQYF. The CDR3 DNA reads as TGCGCCAGCGCCCGGACAGGGGGCGAAGAGACCCAGTACTTC.

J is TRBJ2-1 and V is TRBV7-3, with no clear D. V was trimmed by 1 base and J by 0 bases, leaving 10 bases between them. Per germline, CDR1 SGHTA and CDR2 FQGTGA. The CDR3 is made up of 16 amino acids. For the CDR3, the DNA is TGTGCCAGCAGCTTAATTTACACGGTCTCCTACAATGAGCAGTTCTTC. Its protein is CASSLIYTVSYNEQFF.

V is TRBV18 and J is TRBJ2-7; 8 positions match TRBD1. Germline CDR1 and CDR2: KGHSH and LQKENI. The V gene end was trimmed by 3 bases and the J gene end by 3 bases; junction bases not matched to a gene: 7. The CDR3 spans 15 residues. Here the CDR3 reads CASSPGTGGGYEQYF. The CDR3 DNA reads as TGTGCCAGCTCACCCGGCACAGGGGGAGGCTACGAGCAGTACTTC.

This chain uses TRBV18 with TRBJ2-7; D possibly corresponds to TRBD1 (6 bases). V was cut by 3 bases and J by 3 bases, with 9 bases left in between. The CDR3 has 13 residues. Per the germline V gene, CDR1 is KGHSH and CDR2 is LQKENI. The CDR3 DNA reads TGTGCCAGCTCACCTTCGGACAGCTACGAGCAGTACTTC. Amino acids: CASSPSDSYEQYF.

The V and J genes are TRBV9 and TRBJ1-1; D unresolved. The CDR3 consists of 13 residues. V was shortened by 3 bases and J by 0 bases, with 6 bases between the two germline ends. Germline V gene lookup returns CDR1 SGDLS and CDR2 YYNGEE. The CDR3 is CASSAAMNTEAFF. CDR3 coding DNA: TGTGCCAGCAGCGCAGCTATGAACACTGAAGCTTTCTTT.

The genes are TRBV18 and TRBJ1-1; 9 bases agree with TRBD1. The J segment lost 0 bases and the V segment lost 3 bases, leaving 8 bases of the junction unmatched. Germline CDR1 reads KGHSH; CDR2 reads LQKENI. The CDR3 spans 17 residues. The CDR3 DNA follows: TGTGCCAGCTCACCGCCGGGACAGGGCAGCATGAACACTGAAGCTTTCTTT. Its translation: CASSPPGQGSMNTEAFF.

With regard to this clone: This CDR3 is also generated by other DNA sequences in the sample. The CDR3: CASSLGGRETQYF. CDR3 DNA sequence: TGCGCCAGCAGCTTGGGGGGGCGGGAGACCCAGTACTTC. The chain links TRBV5-1 to TRBJ2-5, with D tentatively TRBD1 (6 bases). The ends were cut back, 0 bases at V and 5 bases at J, with 8 bases in the middle. This CDR3 is 13 amino acids long. The germline V gene encodes CDR1 SGHRS and CDR2 YFSETQ.

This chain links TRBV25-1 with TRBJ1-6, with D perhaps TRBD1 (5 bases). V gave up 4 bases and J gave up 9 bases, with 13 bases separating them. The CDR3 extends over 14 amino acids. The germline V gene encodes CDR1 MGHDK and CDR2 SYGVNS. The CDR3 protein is CASSAATGRSPLHF. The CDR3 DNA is TGTGCCAGCAGTGCAGCCACGGGACGTTCACCCCTCCACTTT.

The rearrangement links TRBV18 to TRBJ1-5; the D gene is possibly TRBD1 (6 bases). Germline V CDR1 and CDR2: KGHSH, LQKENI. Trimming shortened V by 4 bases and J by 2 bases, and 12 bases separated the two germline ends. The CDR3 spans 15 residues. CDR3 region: CASSLRQERNQPQHF. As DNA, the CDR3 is TGTGCCAGCTCACTAAGACAGGAGCGCAATCAGCCCCAGCATTTT.

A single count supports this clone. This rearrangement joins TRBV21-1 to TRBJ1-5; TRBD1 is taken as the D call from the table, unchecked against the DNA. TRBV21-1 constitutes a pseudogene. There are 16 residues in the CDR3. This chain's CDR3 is CASSNRDRGRDQPQHF. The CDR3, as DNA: TGTGCCAGCAGCAACCGGGACAGGGGGCGCGATCAGCCCCAGCATTTT.

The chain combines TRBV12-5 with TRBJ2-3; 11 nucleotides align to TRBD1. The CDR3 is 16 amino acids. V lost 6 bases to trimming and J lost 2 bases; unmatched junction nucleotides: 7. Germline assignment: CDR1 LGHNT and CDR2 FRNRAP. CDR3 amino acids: CASGLRDRGTTDTQYF. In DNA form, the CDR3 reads TGTGCTAGTGGCCTCCGGGACAGGGGGACCACAGATACGCAGTATTTT.

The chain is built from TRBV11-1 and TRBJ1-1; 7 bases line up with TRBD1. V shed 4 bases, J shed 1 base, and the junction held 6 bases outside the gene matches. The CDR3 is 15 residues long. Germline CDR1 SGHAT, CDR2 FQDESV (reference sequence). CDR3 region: CASSYRQGPNTEAFF. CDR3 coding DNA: TGTGCCAGCAGCTACCGACAGGGACCGAACACTGAAGCTTTCTTT.

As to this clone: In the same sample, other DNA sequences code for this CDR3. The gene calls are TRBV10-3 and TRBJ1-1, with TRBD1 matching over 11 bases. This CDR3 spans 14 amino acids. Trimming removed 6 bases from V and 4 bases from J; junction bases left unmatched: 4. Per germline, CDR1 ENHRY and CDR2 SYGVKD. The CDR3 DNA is TGTGCCATCAGGGGGACAGGGGGTGGCACTGAAGCTTTCTTT. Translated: CAIRGTGGGTEAFF.

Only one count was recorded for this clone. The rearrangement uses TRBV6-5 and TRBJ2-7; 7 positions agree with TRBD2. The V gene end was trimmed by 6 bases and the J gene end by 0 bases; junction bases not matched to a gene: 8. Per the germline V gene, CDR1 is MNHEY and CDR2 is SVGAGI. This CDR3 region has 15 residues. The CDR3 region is CASRREYGSSYEQYF. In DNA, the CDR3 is TGTGCCAGCAGGCGGGAGTACGGGAGCTCCTACGAGCAGTACTTC.

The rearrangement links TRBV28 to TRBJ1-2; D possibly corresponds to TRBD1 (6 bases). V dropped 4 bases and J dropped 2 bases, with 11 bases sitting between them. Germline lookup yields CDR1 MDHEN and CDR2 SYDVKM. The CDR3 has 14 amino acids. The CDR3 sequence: CASSSSGENYGYTF. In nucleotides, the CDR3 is TGTGCCAGCAGTTCATCAGGGGAAAACTATGGCTACACCTTC.

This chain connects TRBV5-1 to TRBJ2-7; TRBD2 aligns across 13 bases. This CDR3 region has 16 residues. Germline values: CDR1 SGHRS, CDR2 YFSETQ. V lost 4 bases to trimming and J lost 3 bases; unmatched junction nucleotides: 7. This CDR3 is CASSLRTSGGGYEQYF. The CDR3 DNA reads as TGCGCCAGCAGCCTCAGGACTAGCGGGGGAGGCTACGAGCAGTACTTC.

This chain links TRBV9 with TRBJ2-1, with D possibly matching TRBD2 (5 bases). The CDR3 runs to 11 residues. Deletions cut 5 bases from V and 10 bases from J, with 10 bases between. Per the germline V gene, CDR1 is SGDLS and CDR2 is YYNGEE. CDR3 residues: CASSRREEQFF. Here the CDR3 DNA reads TGTGCCAGCAGTCGTAGGGAGGAGCAGTTCTTC.

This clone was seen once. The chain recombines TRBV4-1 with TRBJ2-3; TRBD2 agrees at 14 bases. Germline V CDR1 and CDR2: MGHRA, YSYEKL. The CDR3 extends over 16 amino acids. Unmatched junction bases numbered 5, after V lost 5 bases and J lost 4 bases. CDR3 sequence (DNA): TGCGCCAGCAGCAGACTAGCGGGGGGGCCCGCAGATACGCAGTATTTT. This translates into CASSRLAGGPADTQYF.

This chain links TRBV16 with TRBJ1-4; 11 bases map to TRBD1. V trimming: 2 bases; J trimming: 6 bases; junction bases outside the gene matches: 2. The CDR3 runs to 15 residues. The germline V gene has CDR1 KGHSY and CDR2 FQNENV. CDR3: CASSQGQGAHEKLFF. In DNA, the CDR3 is TGTGCCAGCAGCCAAGGACAGGGGGCGCATGAAAAACTGTTTTTT.

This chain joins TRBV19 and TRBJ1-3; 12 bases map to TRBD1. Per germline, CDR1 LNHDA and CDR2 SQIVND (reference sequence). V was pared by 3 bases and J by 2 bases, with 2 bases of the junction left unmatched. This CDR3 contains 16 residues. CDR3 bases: TGTGCCAGTAGTATCGGGACAGGGGGCACTGGAAACACCATATATTTT. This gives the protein CASSIGTGGTGNTIYF. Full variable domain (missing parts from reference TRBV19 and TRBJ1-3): DGGITQSPKYLFRKEGQNVTLSCEQNLNHDAMYWYRQDPGQGLRLIYYSQIVNDFQKGDIAEGYSVSREKKESFPLTVTSAQKNPTAFYLCASSIGTGGTGNTIYFGEGSWLTVV.

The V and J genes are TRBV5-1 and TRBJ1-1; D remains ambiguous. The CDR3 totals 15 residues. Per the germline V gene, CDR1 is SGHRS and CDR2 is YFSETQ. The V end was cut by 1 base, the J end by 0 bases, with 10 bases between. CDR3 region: CASSLRSVMNTEAFF. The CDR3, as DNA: TGCGCCAGCAGCTTGCGGTCAGTCATGAACACTGAAGCTTTCTTT.

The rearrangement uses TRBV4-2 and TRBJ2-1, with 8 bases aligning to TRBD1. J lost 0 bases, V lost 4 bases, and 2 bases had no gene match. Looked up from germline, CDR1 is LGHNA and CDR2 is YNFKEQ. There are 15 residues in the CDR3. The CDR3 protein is CASSPGTGSYNEQFF. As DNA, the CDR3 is TGTGCCAGCAGCCCCGGGACAGGCTCCTACAATGAGCAGTTCTTC.

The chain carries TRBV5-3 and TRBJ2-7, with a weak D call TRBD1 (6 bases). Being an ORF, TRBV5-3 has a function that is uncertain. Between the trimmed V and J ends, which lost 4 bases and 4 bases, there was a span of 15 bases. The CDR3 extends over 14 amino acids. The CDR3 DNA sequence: TGTGCCAGAAGCCCCGGGACATCAGGTTACGAGCAGTACTTC. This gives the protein CARSPGTSGYEQYF.

In nucleotides, the CDR3 is TGTGCCAGTAGGGGACCACTCACAGATACGCAGTATTTT. Translating it yields CASRGPLTDTQYF. V usage is TRBV19 and J usage is TRBJ2-3; either TRBD1 or TRBD2 may fit D (5 bases each). CDR1 is LNHDA, CDR2 SQIVND, per germline (reference sequence). The CDR3 is 13 residues long. V gave up 6 bases and J gave up 2 bases, with 9 bases separating them.

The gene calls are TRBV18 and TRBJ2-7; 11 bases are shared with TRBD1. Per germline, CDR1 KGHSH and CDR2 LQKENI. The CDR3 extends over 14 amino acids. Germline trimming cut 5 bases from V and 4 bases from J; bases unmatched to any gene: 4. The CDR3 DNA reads TGTGCCAGCTCATCCGGGACAGGGGGTTACGAGCAGTACTTC. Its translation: CASSSGTGGYEQYF.

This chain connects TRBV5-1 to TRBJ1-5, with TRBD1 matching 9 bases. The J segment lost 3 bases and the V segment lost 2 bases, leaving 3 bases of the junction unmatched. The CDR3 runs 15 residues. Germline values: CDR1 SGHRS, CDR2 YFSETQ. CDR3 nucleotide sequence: TGCGCCAGCAGCTTAGGGGACAGGGACAATCAGCCCCAGCATTTT. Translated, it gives CASSLGDRDNQPQHF.

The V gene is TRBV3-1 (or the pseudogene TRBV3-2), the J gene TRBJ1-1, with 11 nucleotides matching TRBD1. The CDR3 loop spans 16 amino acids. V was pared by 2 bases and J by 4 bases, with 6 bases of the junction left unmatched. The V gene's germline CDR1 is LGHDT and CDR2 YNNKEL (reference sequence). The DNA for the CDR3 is TGTGCCAGCAGCCAACCACGGACAGGGGGCGGCACTGAAGCTTTCTTT. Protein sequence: CASSQPRTGGGTEAFF.

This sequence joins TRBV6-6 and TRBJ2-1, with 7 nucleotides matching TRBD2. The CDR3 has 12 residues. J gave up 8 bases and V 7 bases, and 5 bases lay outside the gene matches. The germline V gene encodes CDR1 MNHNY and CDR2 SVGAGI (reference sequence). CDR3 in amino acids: CASTGGWDEQFF. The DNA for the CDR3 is TGTGCCAGCACGGGAGGCTGGGATGAGCAGTTCTTC.